The sample holds a few counts of the clone carrying this T cell receptor beta chain. No antigen is known for it. These data belong to a study of T-cell memory formation after mild COVID-19. This CDR3 region has 14 residues. V dropped 5 bases and J dropped 2 bases, with 13 bases sitting between them. CDR1 MNHEY and CDR2 SMNVEV come from the germline V gene (reference sequence). A single record per CDR3 protein comes from TCRdb applying MiXCR to the 5' RACE reads. Here the sample spans 250,000 to 350,000 distinct CDR3 sequences, roughly an eighth being singletons. Study-wide results and limits: Second-wave clones peaking on day 37 lacked confirmed SARS-CoV-2 specificity.

The sample comprised PBMCs or a T cell subset sorted from them (not recorded which). The chain employs TRBV27 and TRBJ2-7, with D possibly called TRBD1 or TRBD2 (5 bases each). The clonotype originates from a man aged 18 to 29 who had mild COVID-19 (a few samples of this study predate the infection). Cell type and time point are not known. The DNA for the CDR3 is TGTGCCAGCAGTGGGAGAGACAGAGCCTACGAGCAGTACTTC. The encoded protein is CASSGRDRAYEQYF.